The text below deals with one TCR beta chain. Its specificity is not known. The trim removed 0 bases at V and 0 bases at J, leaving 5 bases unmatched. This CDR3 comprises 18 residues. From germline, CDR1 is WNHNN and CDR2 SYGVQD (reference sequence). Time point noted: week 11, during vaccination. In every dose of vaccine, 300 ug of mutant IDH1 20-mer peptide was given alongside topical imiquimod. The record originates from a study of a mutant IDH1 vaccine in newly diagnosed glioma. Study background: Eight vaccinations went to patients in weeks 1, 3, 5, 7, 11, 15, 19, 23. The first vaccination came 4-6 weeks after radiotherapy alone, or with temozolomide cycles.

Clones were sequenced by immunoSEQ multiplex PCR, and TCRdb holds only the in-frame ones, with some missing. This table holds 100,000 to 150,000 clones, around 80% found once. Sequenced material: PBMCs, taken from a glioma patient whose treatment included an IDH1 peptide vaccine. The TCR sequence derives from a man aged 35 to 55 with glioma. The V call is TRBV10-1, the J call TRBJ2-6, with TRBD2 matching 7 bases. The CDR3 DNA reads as TGCGCCAGCAGTGAGTCGGGGGAGGGAGCCTCTGGGGCCAACGTCCTGACTTTC. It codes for CASSESGEGASGANVLTF.